The 3 T cell receptor beta chains given below trace back to one sample, sequenced in a study of cytomegalovirus exposure and HLA in healthy donors. PCR used 60 Vbeta primers and 13 Jbeta primers. Assay: immunoSEQ multiplex PCR; the TCRdb copy retains only in-frame clones and omits some. The sample contains 90,000 to 120,000 clones, around four fifths of which appear only once. Sequencing was carried out using PBMCs. The receptors shown here come from a woman aged 40 to 49 in good health and CMV-seronegative.

V usage is TRBV11-2 and J usage is TRBJ1-5; tentative D call: TRBD1 (5 bases). Germline V gene lookup returns CDR1 SGHAT and CDR2 FQNNGV. The V gene lost 1 base and the J gene lost 7 bases, with 8 bases spanning the gap. The CDR3 runs to 13 residues. The CDR3 loop is CASSLGGEQPQHF. The DNA for the CDR3 is TGTGCCAGCAGCTTAGGGGGGGAACAGCCCCAGCATTTT.

J is TRBJ2-2 and V is TRBV30, with D hard to call. V was pared by 4 bases and J by 8 bases, with 14 bases between. The length of the CDR3 is 13 residues. CDR1 and CDR2 from the germline V gene are GTSNPN and SVGIG (reference sequence). CDR3 DNA: TGTGCCTGGACCGCAGAAATCCCTGGGGAGCTGTTTTTT. This codes for CAWTAEIPGELFF. Full variable domain (rest looked up from reference TRBV30 and TRBJ2-2): SQTIHQWPATLVQPVGSPLSLECTVEGTSNPNLYWYRQAAGRGLQLLFYSVGIGQISSEVPQNLSASRPQDRQFILSSKKLLLSDSGFYLCAWTAEIPGELFFGEGSRLTVL.

CDR3 DNA sequence: TGTGCCAGCAGCCTGGGACTTAACACCGGGGAGCTGTTTTTT. Amino acids: CASSLGLNTGELFF. The chain couples TRBV7-2 to TRBJ2-2, with D possibly matching TRBD2 (6 bases). The CDR3 is 14 amino acids. The V and J ends lost 5 bases and 2 bases respectively, with 9 bases between them. The germline V gene has CDR1 SGHTA and CDR2 FQGNSA. Full variable domain (rest looked up from reference TRBV7-2 and TRBJ2-2): GAGVSQSPSNKVTEKGKDVELRCDPISGHTALYWYRQSLGQGLEFLIYFQGNSAPDKSGLPSDRFSAERTGGSVSTLTIQRTQQEDSAVYLCASSLGLNTGELFFGEGSRLTVL.